This TCR beta chain was retrieved from a study of immune evolution from preneoplasia to lung adenocarcinoma. The CDR3 runs 15 residues. Trimming removed 1 base at V and 5 bases at J, with 14 bases between. Germline CDR1 reads LGHNA; CDR2 reads YSLEER. Repertoires were generated with immunoSEQ multiplex PCR, while TCRdb's copy carries only in-frame clones and drops some. In the table there are 11,000 to 15,000 clones, over 65% of which are singletons. This sequence joins TRBV4-3 and TRBJ2-5; no definite D call. The sample consisted of FFPE minimally invasive lung adenocarcinoma tissue. The receptor was isolated from a person aged 55-80 years with lung adenocarcinoma. CDR3 sequence reads: CASSQGNGPRETQYF. The CDR3 nucleotides are TGCGCCAGCAGCCAAGGAAACGGCCCCCGGGAGACCCAGTACTTC.